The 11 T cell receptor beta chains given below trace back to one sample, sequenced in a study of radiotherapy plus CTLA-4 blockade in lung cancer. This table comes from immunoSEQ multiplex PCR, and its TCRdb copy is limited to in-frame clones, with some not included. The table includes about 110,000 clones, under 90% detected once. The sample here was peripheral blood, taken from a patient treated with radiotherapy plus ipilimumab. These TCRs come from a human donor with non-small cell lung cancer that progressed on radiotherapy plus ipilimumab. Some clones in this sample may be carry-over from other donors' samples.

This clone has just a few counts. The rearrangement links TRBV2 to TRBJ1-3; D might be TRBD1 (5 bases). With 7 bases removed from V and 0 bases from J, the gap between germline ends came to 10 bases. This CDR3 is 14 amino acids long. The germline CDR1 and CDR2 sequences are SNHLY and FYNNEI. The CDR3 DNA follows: TGTGCCAGCAAATCAGGGAACTCTGGAAACACCATATATTTT. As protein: CASKSGNSGNTIYF.

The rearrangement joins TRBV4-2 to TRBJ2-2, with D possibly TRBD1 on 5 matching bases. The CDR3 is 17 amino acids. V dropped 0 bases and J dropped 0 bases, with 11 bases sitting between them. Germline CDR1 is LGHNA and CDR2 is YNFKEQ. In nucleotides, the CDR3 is TGTGCCAGCAGCCAAGACGGAGACAGCGCGAACACCGGGGAGCTGTTTTTT. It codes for CASSQDGDSANTGELFF.

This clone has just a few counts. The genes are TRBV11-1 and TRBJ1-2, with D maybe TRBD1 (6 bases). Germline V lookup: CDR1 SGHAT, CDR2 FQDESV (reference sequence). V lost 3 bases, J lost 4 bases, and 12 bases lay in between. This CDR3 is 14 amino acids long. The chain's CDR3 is CASSLRGAAYGYTF. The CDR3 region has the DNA TGTGCCAGCAGCTTGAGGGGGGCGGCCTATGGCTACACCTTC. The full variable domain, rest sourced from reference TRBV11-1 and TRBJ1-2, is EAEVAQSPRYKITEKSQAVAFWCDPISGHATLYWYRQILGQGPELLVQFQDESVVDDSQLPKDRFSAERLKGVDSTLKIQPAELGDSAMYLCASSLRGAAYGYTFGSGTRLTVV.

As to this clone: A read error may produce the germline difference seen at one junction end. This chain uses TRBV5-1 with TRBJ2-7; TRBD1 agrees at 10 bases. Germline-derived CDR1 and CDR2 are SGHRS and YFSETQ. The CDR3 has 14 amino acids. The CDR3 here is CASSSGTGDNVNCF. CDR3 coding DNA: TGCGCCAGCAGCTCCGGGACAGGGGACAACGTAAATTGCTTC.

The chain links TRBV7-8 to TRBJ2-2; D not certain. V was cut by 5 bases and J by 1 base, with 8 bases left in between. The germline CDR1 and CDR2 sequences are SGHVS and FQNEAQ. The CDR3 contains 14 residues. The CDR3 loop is CASSADENTGELFF. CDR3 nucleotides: TGTGCCAGCAGCGCAGATGAGAACACCGGGGAGCTGTTTTTT.

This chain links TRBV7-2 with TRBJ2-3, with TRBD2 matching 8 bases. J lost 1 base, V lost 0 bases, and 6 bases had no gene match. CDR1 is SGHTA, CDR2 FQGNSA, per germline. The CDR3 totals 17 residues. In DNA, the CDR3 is TGTGCCAGCAGCTTAGCTCCCGCGGGGGGCGGCACAGATACGCAGTATTTT. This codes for CASSLAPAGGGTDTQYF.

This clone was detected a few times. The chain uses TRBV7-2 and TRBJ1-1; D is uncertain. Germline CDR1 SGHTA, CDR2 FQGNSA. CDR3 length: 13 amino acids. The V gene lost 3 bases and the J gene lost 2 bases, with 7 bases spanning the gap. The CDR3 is CASSFKGNTEAFF. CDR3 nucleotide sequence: TGTGCCAGCAGCTTCAAGGGAAACACTGAAGCTTTCTTT.

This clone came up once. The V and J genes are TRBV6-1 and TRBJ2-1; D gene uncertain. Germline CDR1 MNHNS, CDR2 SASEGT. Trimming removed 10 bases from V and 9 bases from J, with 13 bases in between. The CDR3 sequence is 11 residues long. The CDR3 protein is CATRLPPEQFF. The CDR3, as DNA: TGTGCCACTAGGCTGCCCCCTGAGCAGTTCTTC.

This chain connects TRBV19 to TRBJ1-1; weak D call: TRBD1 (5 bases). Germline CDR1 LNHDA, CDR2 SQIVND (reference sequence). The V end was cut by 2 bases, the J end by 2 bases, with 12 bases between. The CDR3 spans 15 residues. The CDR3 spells CASSITRAGNTEAFF. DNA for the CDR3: TGTGCCAGTAGTATAACCAGGGCAGGTAACACTGAAGCTTTCTTT.

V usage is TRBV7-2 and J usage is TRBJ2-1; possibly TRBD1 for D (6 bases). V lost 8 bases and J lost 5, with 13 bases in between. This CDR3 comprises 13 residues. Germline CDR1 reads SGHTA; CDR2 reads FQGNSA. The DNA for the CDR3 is TGTGCCAGCCGCAACAGGGCCCACAATGAGCAGTTCTTC. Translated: CASRNRAHNEQFF.

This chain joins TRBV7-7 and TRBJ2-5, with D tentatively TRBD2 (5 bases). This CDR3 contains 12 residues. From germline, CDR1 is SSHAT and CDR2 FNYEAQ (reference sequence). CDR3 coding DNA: TGTGCTACATCGGGGTTTCAAGAGACCCAGTACTTC. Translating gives CATSGFQETQYF.